This T cell receptor beta chain was observed in a study of cytomegalovirus exposure and HLA in healthy donors. The overall study: Early release data held 75 million to 100 million unique TCRs from HLA-typed donors. Study outcomes and limitations: Investigators reported 150 to 200 TCR beta chains as tied to cytomegalovirus. In a later analysis, a missense DCLRE1C variant was linked to TCR beta V- and J-gene trimming.

In germline, CDR1 is MDHEN, CDR2 SYDVKM. Trimming shortened V by 2 bases and J by 5 bases, and 10 bases separated the two germline ends. This CDR3 has 13 residues. Primers: 60 Vbeta forward and 13 Jbeta reverse. Some clones are missing from TCRdb's copy, which holds only in-frame ones; the method was immunoSEQ multiplex PCR. The repertoire holds over 150,000 clones, with approximately 85% as singletons. Concerning this clone: Its antigen is currently unknown.

Sequencing was done on a sample of PBMCs. The sequence was collected from a girl between 10 and 17 years old in good health and CMV-seropositive. The V gene is TRBV28, the J gene TRBJ2-7, with D possibly matching TRBD2 (6 bases). The CDR3 protein is CASSLRGGHEQYF. The CDR3 DNA is TGTGCCAGCAGTTTACGGGGAGGACACGAGCAGTACTTC.